The rows below give T cell receptor beta chains drawn from one sample of a study of blood T cell repertoires in COVID-19. Sequencing used immunoSEQ multiplex PCR; TCRdb keeps in-frame clones, though not all of them. The sample records 100,000 to 150,000 clones, roughly 85% being singletons. The sequencing sample was made of peripheral blood. The receptors come from a man older than 75 with active or convalescent COVID-19. Both conserved end residues are part of each CDR3. The order of the fields is CDR3 protein, CDR3 DNA, CDR3 length, V gene, J gene, clone size, D gene. The D gene is left open where the match is weak. Clone size is not always given. Where it is, it says once, few, many or a class for expanded clones.

CDR3: CASSYGRDTEAFF; DNA: TGTGCCAGTAGTTATGGCCGGGACACTGAAGCTTTCTTT; length: 13; V: TRBV19; J: TRBJ1-1; size: -; D: -
CDR3: CASSLMAGTYNEQFF; DNA: TGTGCCAGCAGCTTAATGGCGGGGACCTACAATGAGCAGTTCTTC; length: 15; V: TRBV7-3; J: TRBJ2-1; size: few; D: -
CDR3: CAWTRSYEQYF; DNA: TGTGCCTGGACCAGATCCTACGAGCAGTACTTC; length: 11; V: TRBV30; J: TRBJ2-7; size: -; D: -
CDR3: CATSDRGNNQPQHF; DNA: TGTGCCACCTCGGACAGGGGGAACAATCAGCCCCAGCATTTT; length: 14; V: TRBV6-5; J: TRBJ1-5; size: -; D: TRBD1
CDR3: CASSESSYSGELFF; DNA: TGCGCCAGCAGTGAGTCAAGCTATTCCGGGGAGCTGTTTTTT; length: 14; V: TRBV10-2; J: TRBJ2-2; size: -; D: -
CDR3: CASSEPATGLYGYTF; DNA: TGTGCCAGCAGTGAACCAGCCACAGGGCTGTATGGCTACACCTTC; length: 15; V: TRBV6-1; J: TRBJ1-2; size: once; D: -
CDR3: CASKSHQGSYGYTF; DNA: TGTGCCAGCAAGTCTCACCAGGGGTCCTATGGCTACACCTTC; length: 14; V: TRBV27; J: TRBJ1-2; size: few; D: -
CDR3: CASSDSIGEGTGELFF; DNA: TGTGCCAGCAGTGACTCGATAGGGGAGGGCACCGGGGAGCTGTTTTTT; length: 16; V: TRBV6-4; J: TRBJ2-2; size: -; D: TRBD2
CDR3: CASSQGTSGRYF; DNA: TGCGCCAGCAGCCAAGGGACTAGCGGGAGGTATTTT; length: 12; V: TRBV5-1; J: TRBJ2-3; size: -; D: TRBD2
CDR3: CASRGGTVNTEAFF; DNA: TGTGCCAGTAGGGGGGGGACGGTGAACACTGAAGCTTTCTTT; length: 14; V: TRBV19; J: TRBJ1-1; size: -; D: -
CDR3: CASSRVWVGGLTDTQYF; DNA: TGTGCCAGCAGCAGGGTGTGGGTAGGAGGACTGACAGATACGCAGTATTTT; length: 17; V: TRBV5-6; J: TRBJ2-3; size: -; D: -
CDR3: CASSLAPVIAGGGDTQYF; DNA: TGTGCCAGCAGCTTAGCCCCTGTAATAGCGGGGGGTGGAGATACGCAGTATTTT; length: 18; V: TRBV7-6; J: TRBJ2-3; size: once; D: TRBD2
CDR3: CASSQGRPRGSSYNEQFF; DNA: TGTGCCAGCAGCCAAGGACGGCCGCGGGGGAGCTCCTACAATGAGCAGTTCTTC; length: 18; V: TRBV3-1/TRBV3-2; J: TRBJ2-1; size: -; D: TRBD2
CDR3: CASSGQMNTEAFF; DNA: TGTGCCAGCTCAGGGCAGATGAACACTGAAGCTTTCTTT; length: 13; V: TRBV18; J: TRBJ1-1; size: -; D: -
CDR3: CASSPAGLAGTGELFF; DNA: TGTGCCAGCTCACCTGCGGGACTAGCGGGCACCGGGGAGCTGTTTTTT; length: 16; V: TRBV18; J: TRBJ2-2; size: once; D: TRBD2
CDR3: CASSIRDSRTGELFF; DNA: TGTGCCAGTAGTATCCGGGACAGTCGTACCGGGGAGCTGTTTTTT; length: 15; V: TRBV19; J: TRBJ2-2; size: -; D: TRBD1
CDR3: CSGTGPFYEQYF; DNA: TGCAGCGGAACAGGACCGTTCTACGAGCAGTACTTC; length: 12; V: TRBV29-1; J: TRBJ2-7; size: -; D: -
CDR3: CASSQMIRTSGTYNEQFF; DNA: TGTGCCAGCAGCCAAATGATCCGGACTAGCGGGACTTACAATGAGCAGTTCTTC; length: 18; V: TRBV14; J: TRBJ2-1; size: once; D: TRBD2
CDR3: CASSQDYGNRNTEAFF; DNA: TGTGCCAGCAGCCAAGATTACGGGAATCGGAACACTGAAGCTTTCTTT; length: 16; V: TRBV14; J: TRBJ1-1; size: -; D: -
CDR3: CASSLDSNQPQHF; DNA: TGTGCCAGCTCACTAGATAGCAATCAGCCCCAGCATTTT; length: 13; V: TRBV18; J: TRBJ1-5; size: -; D: -
CDR3: CASSQDRGRGWVNSYNEQFF; DNA: TGTGCCAGCAGCCAAGATCGAGGCAGGGGGTGGGTTAACTCCTACAATGAGCAGTTCTTC; length: 20; V: TRBV3-1/TRBV3-2; J: TRBJ2-1; size: -; D: TRBD1
CDR3: CASSPIGTGGEKLFF; DNA: TGTGCCAGCTCACCAATTGGGACAGGGGGCGAAAAACTGTTTTTT; length: 15; V: TRBV18; J: TRBJ1-4; size: -; D: TRBD1